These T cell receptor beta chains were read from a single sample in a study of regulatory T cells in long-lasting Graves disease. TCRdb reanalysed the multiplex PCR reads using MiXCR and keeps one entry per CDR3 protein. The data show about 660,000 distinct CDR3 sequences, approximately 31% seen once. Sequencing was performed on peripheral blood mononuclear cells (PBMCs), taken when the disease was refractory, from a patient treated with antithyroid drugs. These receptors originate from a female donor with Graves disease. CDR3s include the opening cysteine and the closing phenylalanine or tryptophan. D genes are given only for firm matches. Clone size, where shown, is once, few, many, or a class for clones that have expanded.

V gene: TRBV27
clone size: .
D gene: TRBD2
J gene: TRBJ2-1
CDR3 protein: CASSGTSGFGEQFF
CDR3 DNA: TGTGCCAGCAGCGGGACTAGCGGGTTTGGAGAGCAGTTCTTC

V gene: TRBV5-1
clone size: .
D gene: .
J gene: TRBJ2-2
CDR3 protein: CASSPSLVADTGELFF
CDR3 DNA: TGCGCCAGCAGCCCCAGCTTAGTAGCTGACACCGGGGAGCTGTTTTTT

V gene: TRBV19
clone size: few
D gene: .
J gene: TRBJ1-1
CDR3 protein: CASSPTVRNTEAFF
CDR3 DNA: TGTGCCAGTAGTCCGACAGTGAGGAACACTGAAGCTTTCTTT

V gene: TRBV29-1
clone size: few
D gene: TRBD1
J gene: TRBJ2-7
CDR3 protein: CSVRDRDYEQYF
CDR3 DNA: TGCAGCGTCCGGGACAGGGACTACGAGCAGTACTTC

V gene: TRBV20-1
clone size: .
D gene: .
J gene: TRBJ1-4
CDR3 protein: CSASGQPSNEKLFF
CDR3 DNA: TGCAGTGCTTCTGGACAGCCATCTAATGAAAAACTGTTTTTT

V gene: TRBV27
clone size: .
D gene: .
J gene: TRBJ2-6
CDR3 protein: CASSFRTVSGANVLTF
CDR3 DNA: TGTGCCAGCAGTTTCCGGACAGTTTCTGGGGCCAACGTCCTGACTTTC

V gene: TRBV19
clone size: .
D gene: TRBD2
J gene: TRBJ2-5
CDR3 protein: CASSPRLAEPQETQYF
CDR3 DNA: TGTGCCAGTAGTCCCCGACTAGCGGAACCACAAGAGACCCAGTACTTC

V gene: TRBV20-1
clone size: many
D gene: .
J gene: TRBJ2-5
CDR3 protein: CSAFLGTQETQYF
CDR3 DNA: TGCAGTGCTTTCCTAGGGACCCAAGAGACCCAGTACTTC

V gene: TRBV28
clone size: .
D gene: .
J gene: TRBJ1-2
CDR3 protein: CASSRPVDGYTF
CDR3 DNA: TGTGCCAGCTCACGCCCAGTCGATGGCTACACCTTC

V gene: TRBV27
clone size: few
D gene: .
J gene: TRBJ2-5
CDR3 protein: CASSLSAEETQYF
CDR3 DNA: TGTGCCAGCAGTTTATCGGCCGAAGAGACCCAGTACTTC

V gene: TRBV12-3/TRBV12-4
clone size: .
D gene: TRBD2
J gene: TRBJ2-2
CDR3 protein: CASSPRLAGVAGELFF
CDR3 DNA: TGTGCCAGCAGTCCCAGACTAGCGGGAGTAGCCGGGGAGCTGTTTTTT

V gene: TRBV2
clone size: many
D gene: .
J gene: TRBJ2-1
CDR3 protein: CASSVGYNEQFF
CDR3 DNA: TGTGCCAGCAGCGTAGGATACAATGAGCAGTTCTTC

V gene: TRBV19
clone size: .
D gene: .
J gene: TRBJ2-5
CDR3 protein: CASKGDRWEKETQYF
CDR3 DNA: TGTGCCAGTAAGGGAGATAGGTGGGAAAAAGAGACCCAGTACTTC

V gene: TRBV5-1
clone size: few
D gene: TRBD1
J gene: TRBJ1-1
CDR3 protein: CASSIGTGGPEAFF
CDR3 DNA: TGCGCCAGCAGCATTGGAACAGGGGGCCCTGAAGCTTTCTTT

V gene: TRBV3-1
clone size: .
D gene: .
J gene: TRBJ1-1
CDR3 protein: CASSQGSGRTTEAFF
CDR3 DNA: TGTGCCAGCAGCCAAGGGTCGGGAAGGACTACTGAAGCTTTCTTT

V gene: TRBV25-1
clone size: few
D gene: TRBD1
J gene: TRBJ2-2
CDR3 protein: CATDTGGSGELFF
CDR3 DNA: TGTGCCACCGATACAGGGGGATCCGGGGAGCTGTTTTTT

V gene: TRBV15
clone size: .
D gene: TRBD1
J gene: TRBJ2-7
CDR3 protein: CATSRGGQGRWEQYF
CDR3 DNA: TGTGCCACCAGCAGGGGGGGACAGGGAAGATGGGAGCAGTACTTC

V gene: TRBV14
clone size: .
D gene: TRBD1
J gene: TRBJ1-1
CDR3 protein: CASSQARGLLAEAFF
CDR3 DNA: TGTGCCAGCAGCCAAGCCAGGGGGCTTCTCGCTGAAGCTTTCTTT

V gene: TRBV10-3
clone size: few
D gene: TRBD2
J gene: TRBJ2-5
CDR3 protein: CAISESGGLRETQYF
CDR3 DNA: TGTGCCATCAGTGAGTCCGGGGGGTTGCGAGAGACCCAGTACTTC

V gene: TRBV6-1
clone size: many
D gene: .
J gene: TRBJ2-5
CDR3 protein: CASIRGGTQETQYF
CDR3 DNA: TGTGCCAGCATCCGCGGCGGGACACAAGAGACCCAGTACTTC

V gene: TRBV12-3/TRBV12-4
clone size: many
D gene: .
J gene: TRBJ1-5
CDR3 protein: CASSLNGYQPQHF
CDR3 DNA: TGTGCCAGCAGTTTGAACGGATATCAGCCCCAGCATTTT

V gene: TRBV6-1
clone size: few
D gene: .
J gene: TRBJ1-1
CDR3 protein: CASSTDRQNTEAFF
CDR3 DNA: TGTGCCAGCAGCACCGACAGACAGAACACTGAAGCTTTCTTT

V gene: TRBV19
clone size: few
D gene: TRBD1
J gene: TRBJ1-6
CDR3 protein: CASSTQGTNSPLHF
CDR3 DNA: TGTGCCAGCAGTACACAGGGGACAAATTCACCCCTCCACTTT

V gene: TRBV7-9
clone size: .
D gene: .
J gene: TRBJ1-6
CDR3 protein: CASSFKSSTSPLHF
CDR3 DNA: TGTGCCAGCAGCTTCAAGTCCAGCACTTCACCCCTCCACTTT

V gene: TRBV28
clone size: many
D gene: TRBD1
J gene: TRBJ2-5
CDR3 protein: CASSPPGDRGRNQYF
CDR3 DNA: TGTGCCAGCAGTCCGCCTGGGGACAGGGGAAGGAACCAGTACTTC

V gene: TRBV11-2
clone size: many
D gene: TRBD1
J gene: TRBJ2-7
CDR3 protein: CASSLRPQGYEQYF
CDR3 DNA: TGTGCCAGCAGCCTCAGACCACAGGGGTACGAGCAGTACTTC

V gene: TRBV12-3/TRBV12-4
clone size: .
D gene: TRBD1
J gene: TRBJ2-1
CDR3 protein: CASSLKQGAQNEQFF
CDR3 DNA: TGTGCCAGCAGTTTAAAACAGGGGGCGCAGAATGAGCAGTTCTTC

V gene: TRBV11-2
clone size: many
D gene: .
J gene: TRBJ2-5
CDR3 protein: CASSPAPGGHETQYF
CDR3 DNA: TGTGCCAGCAGCCCCGCGCCCGGGGGGCACGAGACCCAGTACTTC

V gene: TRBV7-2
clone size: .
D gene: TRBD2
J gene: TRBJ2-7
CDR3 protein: CASSFLTSGRPYEQYF
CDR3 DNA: TGTGCCAGCAGCTTCCTGACTAGCGGGAGGCCCTACGAGCAGTACTTC

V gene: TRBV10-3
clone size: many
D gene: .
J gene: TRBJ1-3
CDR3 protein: CAISAQGGYTIYF
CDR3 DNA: TGTGCCATCAGTGCGCAGGGTGGCTACACCATATATTTT

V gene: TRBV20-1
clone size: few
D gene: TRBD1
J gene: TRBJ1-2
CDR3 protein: CSASPTGGDGYTF
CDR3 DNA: TGCAGTGCTAGTCCGACAGGGGGGGATGGCTACACCTTC

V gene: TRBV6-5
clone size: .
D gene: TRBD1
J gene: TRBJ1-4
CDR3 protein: CASSYRVGTGSEKLFF
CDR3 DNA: TGTGCCAGCAGTTACAGGGTCGGGACAGGGAGCGAAAAACTGTTTTTT

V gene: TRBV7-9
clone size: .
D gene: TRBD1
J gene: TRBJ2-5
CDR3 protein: CASSLVSGTGGQETQYF
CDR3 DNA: TGTGCCAGCAGCTTAGTCTCCGGGACAGGGGGGCAAGAGACCCAGTACTTC

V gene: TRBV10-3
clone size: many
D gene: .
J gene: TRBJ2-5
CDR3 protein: CAISSSTPSPETQYF
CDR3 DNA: TGTGCCATCAGTTCCTCAACACCTAGCCCAGAGACCCAGTACTTC

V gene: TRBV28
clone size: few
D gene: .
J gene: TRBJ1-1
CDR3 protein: CASRGQWEGAFF
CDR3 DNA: TGTGCCAGCAGGGGACAATGGGAGGGCGCTTTCTTT

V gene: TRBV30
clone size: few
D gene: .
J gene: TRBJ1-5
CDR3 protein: CAWSMDGNQPQHF
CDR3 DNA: TGTGCCTGGAGTATGGACGGTAATCAGCCCCAGCATTTT

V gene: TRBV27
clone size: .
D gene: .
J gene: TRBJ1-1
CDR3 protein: CASSLNRDLGAFF
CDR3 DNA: TGTGCCAGCAGTTTAAACAGGGATTTGGGGGCTTTCTTT

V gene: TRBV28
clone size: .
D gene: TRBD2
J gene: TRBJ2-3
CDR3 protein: CASSYGAGGPGDTQYF
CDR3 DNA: TGTGCCAGCAGTTACGGGGCGGGAGGCCCTGGAGATACGCAGTATTTT

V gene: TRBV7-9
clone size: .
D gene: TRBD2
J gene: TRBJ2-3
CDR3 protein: CASTPAGGNTDTQYF
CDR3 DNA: TGTGCCAGCACCCCAGCGGGAGGGAACACAGATACGCAGTATTTT

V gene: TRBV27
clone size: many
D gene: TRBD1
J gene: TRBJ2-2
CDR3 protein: CASSPRTGLSPGELFF
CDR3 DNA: TGTGCCAGCAGTCCCAGGACAGGGCTTTCCCCCGGGGAGCTGTTTTTT

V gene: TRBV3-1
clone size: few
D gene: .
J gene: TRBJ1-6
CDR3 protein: CASSQGSGDGNSPLHF
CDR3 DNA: TGTGCCAGCAGCCAAGGCTCAGGTGACGGAAATTCACCCCTCCACTTT

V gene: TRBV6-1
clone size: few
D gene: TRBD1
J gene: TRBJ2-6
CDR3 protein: CASRKDRGAFAGANVLTF
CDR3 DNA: TGTGCCAGCAGGAAGGACAGGGGGGCTTTTGCTGGGGCCAACGTCCTGACTTTC

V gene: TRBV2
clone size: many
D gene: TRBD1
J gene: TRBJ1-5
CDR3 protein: CASSRDRASNQPQHF
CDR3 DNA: TGTGCCAGCAGTCGAGACAGGGCGAGCAATCAGCCCCAGCATTTT

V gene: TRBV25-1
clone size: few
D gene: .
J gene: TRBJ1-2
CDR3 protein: CARCPGRNYGYTF
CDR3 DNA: TGTGCCAGATGCCCGGGACGGAACTATGGCTACACCTTC

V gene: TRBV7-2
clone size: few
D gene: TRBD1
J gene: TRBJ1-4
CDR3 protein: CASSLFLGQGGKLFF
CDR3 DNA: TGTGCCAGCAGCTTATTTCTGGGACAGGGTGGAAAACTGTTTTTT

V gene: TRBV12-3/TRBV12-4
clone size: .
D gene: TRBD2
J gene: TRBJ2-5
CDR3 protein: CASSPPGLAGRETQYF
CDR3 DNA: TGTGCCAGCAGTCCCCCGGGACTAGCGGGACGAGAGACCCAGTACTTC

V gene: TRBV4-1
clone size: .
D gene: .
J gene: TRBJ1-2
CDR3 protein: CASSQEGSVFYGYTF
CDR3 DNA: TGCGCCAGCAGCCAAGAAGGCAGTGTTTTCTATGGCTACACCTTC

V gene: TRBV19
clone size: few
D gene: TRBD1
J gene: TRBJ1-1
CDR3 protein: CASSRLQGASTEAFF
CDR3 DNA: TGTGCCAGTAGTAGGCTGCAGGGGGCTTCCACTGAAGCTTTCTTT

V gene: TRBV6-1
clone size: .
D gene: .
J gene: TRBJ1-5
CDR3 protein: CASKRGWGNLSNQPQHF
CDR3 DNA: TGTGCCAGCAAGCGAGGGTGGGGGAACCTTAGCAATCAGCCCCAGCATTTT

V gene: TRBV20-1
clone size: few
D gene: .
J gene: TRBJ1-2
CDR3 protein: CSAPTRASVGYTF
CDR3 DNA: TGCAGTGCTCCAACCAGGGCCTCCGTAGGCTACACCTTC

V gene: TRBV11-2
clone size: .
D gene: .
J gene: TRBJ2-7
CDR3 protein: CASSFRLGGREQYF
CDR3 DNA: TGTGCCAGCAGCTTCAGGTTGGGGGGCCGCGAGCAGTACTTC

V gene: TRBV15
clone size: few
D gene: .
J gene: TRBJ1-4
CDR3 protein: CATSRGPGGSQDEKLFF
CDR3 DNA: TGTGCCACCAGCAGAGGGCCGGGGGGCAGCCAAGATGAAAAACTGTTTTTT